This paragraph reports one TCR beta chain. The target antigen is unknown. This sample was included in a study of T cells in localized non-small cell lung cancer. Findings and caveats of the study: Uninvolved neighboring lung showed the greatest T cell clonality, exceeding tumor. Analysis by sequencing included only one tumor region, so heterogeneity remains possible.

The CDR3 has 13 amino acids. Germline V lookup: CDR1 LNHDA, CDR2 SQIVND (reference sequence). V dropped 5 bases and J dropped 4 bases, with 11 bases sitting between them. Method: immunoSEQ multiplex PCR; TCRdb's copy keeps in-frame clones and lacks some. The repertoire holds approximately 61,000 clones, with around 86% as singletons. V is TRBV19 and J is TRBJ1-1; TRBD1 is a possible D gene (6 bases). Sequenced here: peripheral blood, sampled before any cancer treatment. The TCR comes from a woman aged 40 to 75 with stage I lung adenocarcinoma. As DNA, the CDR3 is TGTGCCAGTAGTTCTTCGACAGGCACTGAAGCTTTCTTT. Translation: CASSSSTGTEAFF.